This T cell receptor beta chain emerged from a study of T-cell reconstitution after alpha-beta-depleted transplantation in children. The CDR3 length is 15 residues. Germline CDR1 reads SEHNR; CDR2 reads FQNEAQ (reference sequence). J lost 1 base, V lost 4 bases, and 3 bases had no gene match. This sample's TCRbeta library carried unique molecular identifier barcodes. From the PCR reads, TCRdb called clonotypes with MiXCR, one entry per CDR3 protein. The data contain nearly 550,000 distinct CDR3 sequences, about a sixth of them seen just once; the ten biggest clones take up more than 2.5%. In its sample, this clonotype was seen a few times.

The chain carries TRBV7-9 and TRBJ1-1; 10 positions agree with TRBD1. The origin of this receptor is a human donor who donated a stem cell graft to a child with acute lymphoblastic leukemia. The specimen comprised PBMCs from the stem cell graft donor, sampled from the stem cell graft. The CDR3 DNA sequence: TGTGCCAGCAGCTCGAGGACAGGGGGGAACACTGAAGCTTTCTTT. It yields the protein CASSSRTGGNTEAFF.